This passage covers 32 T cell receptor beta chains from one sample sequenced in a study of cytomegalovirus exposure and HLA in healthy donors. The PCR employed 60 Vbeta primers together with 13 Jbeta primers. Produced via immunoSEQ multiplex PCR; TCRdb's table is partial and in-frame only. The sample holds roughly 140,000 clones, 68% seen once. The sample taken for sequencing was PBMCs. The receptors come from a man aged 60 to 75 in good health and CMV-seronegative.

This clone was detected once. The gene calls are TRBV30 and TRBJ1-2; 7 nucleotides align to TRBD1. The CDR3 totals 14 residues. Germline V gene lookup returns CDR1 GTSNPN and CDR2 SVGIG (reference sequence). With V trimmed by 2 bases and J by 6 bases, 9 bases remained unmatched. The CDR3 DNA follows: TGTGCCTGGAGTAGCGACAGGGATAAGGATGGCTACACCTTC. Translation gives CAWSSDRDKDGYTF.

The chain links TRBV9 to TRBJ1-2, with TRBD1 as a possible D gene (6 bases). The CDR3 length is 15 residues. V gave up 5 bases and J gave up 5 bases, with 19 bases separating them. CDR1 SGDLS and CDR2 YYNGEE come from the germline V gene. This CDR3 is CASSAVPGDPYGYTF. CDR3 in DNA: TGTGCCAGCAGTGCGGTCCCAGGGGACCCTTATGGCTACACCTTC.

In its sample, this clone was seen once. This chain connects TRBV27 to TRBJ1-3; no definite D call. The germline V gene has CDR1 MNHEY and CDR2 SMNVEV (reference sequence). The CDR3 runs 15 residues. V lost 0 bases and J lost 1, with 7 bases in between. The chain's CDR3 is CASSLSRSSGNTIYF. CDR3 sequence (DNA): TGTGCCAGCAGTTTATCGCGGTCTTCTGGAAACACCATATATTTT.

The V gene is TRBV27, the J gene TRBJ2-2, with D tentatively TRBD1 (5 bases). Germline assignment: CDR1 MNHEY and CDR2 SMNVEV (reference sequence). Trimming stripped 10 bases from V and 7 bases from J, with 22 bases between. This CDR3 is 15 amino acids long. The CDR3 here is CATIGPGNRNGELFF. CDR3 coding DNA: TGTGCCACCATAGGACCAGGGAACAGAAACGGGGAGCTGTTTTTT.

CDR3 DNA: TGTGCCAGTAGTGTAACTAGCGGGAAGACAGATACGCAGTATTTT. Translated, it gives CASSVTSGKTDTQYF. The rearrangement uses TRBV19 and TRBJ2-3; 10 bases are shared with TRBD2. This CDR3 is 15 amino acids long. V dropped 5 bases and J dropped 3; count of bases not matched to a gene: 5. Germline values: CDR1 LNHDA, CDR2 SQIVND (reference sequence).

The chain joins TRBV28 to TRBJ2-2; possible D gene TRBD2, 6 bases. The CDR3 sequence is 14 residues long. V was shortened by 7 bases and J by 3 bases, with 12 bases between the two germline ends. Germline-derived CDR1 and CDR2 are MDHEN and SYDVKM. The CDR3 here is CASMAGPDTGELFF. CDR3 nucleotides: TGTGCCAGCATGGCGGGACCCGACACCGGGGAGCTGTTTTTT.

The chain is built from TRBV11-2 and TRBJ2-3; TRBD1 agrees at 8 bases. V lost 1 base, J lost 6 bases, and 6 bases stayed unmatched. Per the germline V gene, CDR1 is SGHAT and CDR2 is FQNNGV. There are 15 residues in the CDR3. The CDR3 loop is CASSLGGTGMDTQYF. CDR3 DNA: TGTGCCAGCAGCTTAGGCGGGACAGGTATGGATACGCAGTATTTT.

The chain has TRBV18 and TRBJ1-5; no firm D call. The CDR3 is 13 amino acids. V was trimmed by 3 bases and J by 4 bases, leaving 7 bases between them. Germline-derived CDR1 and CDR2 are KGHSH and LQKENI. CDR3 protein: CASSPYLNQPQHF. The CDR3 DNA reads as TGTGCCAGCTCACCCTATCTTAATCAGCCCCAGCATTTT.

The chain employs TRBV5-1 and TRBJ2-7, with TRBD1 as a possible D gene (5 bases). The CDR3 spans 14 residues. Between the trimmed V and J ends, which lost 2 bases and 4 bases, there was a span of 13 bases. Germline lookup yields CDR1 SGHRS and CDR2 YFSETQ. The CDR3 DNA reads as TGCGCCAGCAGCTTTACAGGACCCCTTTACGAGCAGTACTTC. It translates to CASSFTGPLYEQYF. Full variable domain (outside the CDR3, taken from reference TRBV5-1 and TRBJ2-7): KAGVTQTPRYLIKTRGQQVTLSCSPISGHRSVSWYQQTPGQGLQFLFEYFSETQRNKGNFPGRFSGRQFSNSRSEMNVSTLELGDSALYLCASSFTGPLYEQYFGPGTRLTVT.

V usage is TRBV9 and J usage is TRBJ2-2, with 11 bases fitting TRBD2. CDR3 length: 16 residues. After removal of 0 bases from V and 4 bases from J, the junction contained 2 bases not matched to a gene. Per the germline V gene, CDR1 is SGDLS and CDR2 is YYNGEE. DNA for the CDR3: TGTGCCAGCAGCGTAGGACTAGCGGGATTCACCGGGGAGCTGTTTTTT. Protein product: CASSVGLAGFTGELFF.

The chain couples TRBV28 to TRBJ2-7; D possibly corresponds to TRBD2 (6 bases). Between the trimmed V and J ends, which lost 6 bases and 5 bases, there was a span of 14 bases. Germline-derived CDR1 and CDR2 are MDHEN and SYDVKM. The CDR3 spans 13 residues. CDR3 amino acids: CASREGLENEQYF. As DNA, the CDR3 is TGTGCCAGCAGGGAGGGATTGGAAAACGAGCAGTACTTC.

V and J are TRBV9 and TRBJ2-1; TRBD2 agrees at 7 bases. Germline trimming cut 4 bases from V and 8 bases from J; bases unmatched to any gene: 9. Germline loops: CDR1 SGDLS, CDR2 YYNGEE. The CDR3 sequence is 14 residues long. The CDR3 nucleotides read TGTGCCAGCAGCACCCGACTAGCTGGCGATGAGCAGTTCTTC. It yields the protein CASSTRLAGDEQFF.

This clone has just a few counts. The J gene is TRBJ1-5, the V gene TRBV5-1; maybe TRBD1 (5 bases). This CDR3 region has 13 residues. Germline CDR1 reads SGHRS; CDR2 reads YFSETQ. With 0 bases removed from V and 4 bases from J, the gap between germline ends came to 5 bases. The CDR3 DNA follows: TGCGCCAGCAGCTTGGGACAGAATCAGCCCCAGCATTTT. The encoded protein is CASSLGQNQPQHF.

V gene TRBV30 combines with J gene TRBJ2-3; 11 bases are shared with TRBD2. This CDR3 contains 17 residues. Trimming cost V 2 bases and J 6 bases; bases outside gene matches: 13. From germline, CDR1 is GTSNPN and CDR2 SVGIG (reference sequence). The CDR3 reads CAWSPGTSGVVGDTQYF. The CDR3 coding sequence is TGTGCCTGGAGTCCCGGGACTAGCGGTGTGGTAGGCGATACGCAGTATTTT.

The chain combines TRBV27 with TRBJ1-2; 9 nucleotides line up with TRBD1. CDR1 and CDR2 (germline): MNHEY, SMNVEV (reference sequence). Trimming at V came to 4 bases and at J to 2 bases, leaving 20 bases not matched to a gene. This CDR3 region has 20 residues. CDR3 sequence (DNA): TGTGCCAGCAGTTATAAGGATCCAGGGACAGGGAGCCTCAGAAACTATGGCTACACCTTC. Its protein product is CASSYKDPGTGSLRNYGYTF.

The chain couples TRBV10-3 to TRBJ2-3, with D possibly TRBD1 on 5 matching bases. The germline gives CDR1 ENHRY, CDR2 SYGVKD. V was trimmed by 5 bases and J by 6 bases, leaving 12 bases between them. CDR3 length equals 13 residues. The CDR3 nucleotides are TGTGCCATCAGTCTACAGGAAGCCGATACGCAGTATTTT. Its translation is CAISLQEADTQYF.

The rearrangement links TRBV11-1 to TRBJ2-7; D might be TRBD1 (6 bases). From germline, CDR1 is SGHAT and CDR2 FQDESV (reference sequence). The length of the CDR3 is 12 residues. Trimming shortened V by 6 bases and J by 6 bases, and 12 bases separated the two germline ends. CDR3 region: CASSYTGPEQYF. The CDR3 nucleotides are TGTGCCAGCAGTTATACAGGGCCCGAGCAGTACTTC.

The chain uses TRBV5-4 and TRBJ2-7; 7 bases fit TRBD1. CDR3 length: 16 residues. The V and J ends lost 3 bases and 2 bases, in that order; junction bases with no gene match: 11. Germline V gives CDR1 SGHNT, CDR2 YYREEE (reference sequence). Here the CDR3 reads CASSSRPGQRTYEQYF. CDR3 in DNA: TGTGCCAGCAGCTCCCGCCCGGGACAGAGGACCTACGAGCAGTACTTC.

This clone was seen a handful of times. The V gene is TRBV6-5, the J gene TRBJ1-5, with D uncertain. This CDR3 spans 16 amino acids. V lost 0 bases and J lost 3, with 12 bases in between. The V gene's germline CDR1 is MNHEY and CDR2 SVGAGI. DNA for the CDR3: TGTGCCAGCAGTTACTCCCCCAGTGCCCTCAATCAGCCCCAGCATTTT. As protein: CASSYSPSALNQPQHF.

The chain uses TRBV6-5 and TRBJ1-1; TRBD1 is a possible D gene (5 bases). The CDR3 runs to 14 residues. CDR1 MNHEY and CDR2 SVGAGI come from the germline V gene. Trimming removed 5 bases at V and 5 bases at J, with 15 bases between. The CDR3 nucleotides are TGTGCCAGCAGTCCCAGGGTGCCGGTGACTGAAGCTTTCTTT. Amino acids: CASSPRVPVTEAFF.

The chain links TRBV6-5 to TRBJ2-7, with D possibly being TRBD2 (7 bases). V shed 7 bases and J shed 6 bases, with 19 bases lying between them. In germline, CDR1 is MNHEY, CDR2 SVGAGI. The CDR3 sequence is 14 residues long. The CDR3, as DNA: TGTGCCAGCACCCGGGGGGCAGGGAGTTCCGAGCAGTACTTC. It translates to CASTRGAGSSEQYF.

J is TRBJ2-1 and V is TRBV9; 10 bases are a match to TRBD2. CDR1 and CDR2 from the germline V gene are SGDLS and YYNGEE. V shed 4 bases, J shed 8 bases, and the junction held 15 bases outside the gene matches. This CDR3 comprises 17 residues. The CDR3 DNA reads TGTGCCAGCAGCCCATCCACTCTAGCGGGAGCTCGGGATGAGCAGTTCTTC. Protein sequence: CASSPSTLAGARDEQFF.

The V call is TRBV5-4, the J call TRBJ2-7, with a weak D call TRBD2 (6 bases). This CDR3 is built from 14 residues. Germline values: CDR1 SGHNT, CDR2 YYREEE (reference sequence). V lost 2 bases, J lost 4 bases, and 13 bases lay in between. The CDR3 region is CASSFPGSKYEQYF. The CDR3 DNA is TGTGCCAGCAGCTTCCCCGGGAGTAAGTACGAGCAGTACTTC.

This clone appeared a few times. The rearrangement joins TRBV28 to TRBJ1-2; D remains ambiguous. From germline, CDR1 is MDHEN and CDR2 SYDVKM. The germline V and J ends were trimmed by 5 bases and 10 bases, with 11 bases remaining between them. The CDR3 contains 11 residues. CDR3 DNA sequence: TGTGCCAGCAGTCGCCGGAGGGACTACACCTTC. It is translated as CASSRRRDYTF.

The sample holds one count of this clone. A read error may account for a junction end that differs from germline. V is TRBV7-3 and J is TRBJ2-1; TRBD2 aligns across 10 bases. Germline V CDR1 and CDR2: SGHTA, FQGTGA. The CDR3 length is 20 residues. The CDR3 DNA reads TGTGCCAGCAGTTTAACAGCGGGACTAGCGCGAGCCCCGTCCTACAATGAGCAGTTCTTC. Translating gives CASSLTAGLARAPSYNEQFF. Filled out from reference TRBV7-3 and TRBJ2-1, the complete variable domain reads GAGVSQTPSNKVTEKGKYVELRCDPISGHTALYWYRQSLGQGPEFLIYFQGTGAADDSGLPNDRFFAVRPEGSVSTLKIQRTERGDSAVYLCASSLTAGLARAPSYNEQFFGPGTRLTVL.

The chain uses TRBV27 and TRBJ2-7; a possible D gene is TRBD1 (6 bases). Trimming pared 3 bases from V and 3 bases from J, leaving 9 bases between. The CDR3 spans 13 residues. The germline gives CDR1 MNHEY, CDR2 SMNVEV (reference sequence). The DNA of the CDR3 is TGTGCCAGCAGTTTCAAGGGGGACTACGAGCAGTACTTC. Translation gives CASSFKGDYEQYF.

The J gene is TRBJ2-3, the V gene TRBV5-1; 10 positions agree with TRBD1. Germline CDR1 is SGHRS and CDR2 is YFSETQ. The CDR3 is made up of 16 amino acids. The J segment lost 2 bases and the V segment lost 1 base, leaving 4 bases of the junction unmatched. As DNA, the CDR3 is TGCGCCAGCAGCTTGCAGGGACAGGGGCTCACAGATACGCAGTATTTT. Its translation: CASSLQGQGLTDTQYF.

The chain joins TRBV28 to TRBJ2-7; 9 bases align to TRBD2. This CDR3 comprises 15 residues. J was trimmed by 5 bases and V by 5 bases; bases with no gene match: 10. CDR1 and CDR2 from the germline V gene are MDHEN and SYDVKM. CDR3: CASSKVSGRVNEQYF. CDR3 nucleotides: TGTGCCAGCAGTAAGGTTAGCGGGAGAGTCAACGAGCAGTACTTC.

The J gene is TRBJ1-2, the V gene TRBV5-1, with D perhaps TRBD1 (6 bases). The length of the CDR3 is 15 residues. V lost 0 bases and J 1 base, leaving 10 bases between the germline ends. CDR1 is SGHRS, CDR2 YFSETQ, per germline. The DNA of the CDR3 is TGCGCCAGCAGCTTGGGGGGGCAGCTTAACTATGGCTACACCTTC. Translated: CASSLGGQLNYGYTF.

The CDR3 DNA sequence: TGTGCCAGCAGCCAAGCGACTAGCGGGAGGGGAAGATTTTCTAGCACAGATACGCAGTATTTT. Its protein product is CASSQATSGRGRFSSTDTQYF. The gene calls are TRBV4-2 and TRBJ2-3; 14 bases align to TRBD2. The V segment lost 1 base and the J segment 0 bases; nucleotides outside the gene matches: 12. Looked up from germline, CDR1 is LGHNA and CDR2 is YNFKEQ. The CDR3 totals 21 residues.

The chain joins TRBV19 to TRBJ1-6, with D unclear. This CDR3 contains 14 residues. From germline, CDR1 is LNHDA and CDR2 SQIVND (reference sequence). V lost 3 bases and J lost 10, with 13 bases in between. The CDR3 here is CASSIISAASPLHF. The CDR3 DNA follows: TGTGCCAGTAGTATCATCTCGGCAGCGTCACCCCTCCACTTT.

The chain combines TRBV7-2 with TRBJ2-1, with TRBD2 matching over 14 bases. The CDR3 has 15 amino acids. Germline loops: CDR1 SGHTA, CDR2 FQGNSA. V dropped 5 bases and J dropped 9; count of bases not matched to a gene: 6. The CDR3 here is CASSLRGTSGGEQFF. In nucleotides, the CDR3 is TGTGCCAGCAGCCTACGCGGGACTAGCGGGGGTGAGCAGTTCTTC.